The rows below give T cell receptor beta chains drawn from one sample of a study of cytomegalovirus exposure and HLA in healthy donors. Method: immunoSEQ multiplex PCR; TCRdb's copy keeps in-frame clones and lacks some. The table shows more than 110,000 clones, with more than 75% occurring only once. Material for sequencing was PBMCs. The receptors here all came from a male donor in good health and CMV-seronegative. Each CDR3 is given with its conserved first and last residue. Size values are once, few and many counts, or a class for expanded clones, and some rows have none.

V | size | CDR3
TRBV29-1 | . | CSAGTGNTEAFF
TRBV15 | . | CATSSGSGRGTNEQFF
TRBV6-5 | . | CASKASLQVSSPLHF
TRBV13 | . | CASSFRQAYEQYF
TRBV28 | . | CASNQGHSEAYEQYF
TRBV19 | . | CASSIDSGKNTEAFF
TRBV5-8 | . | CASSRGLAVSDTQYF
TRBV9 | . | CASTLGTSGGTDTQYF
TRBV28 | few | CASSLWGLEAFF
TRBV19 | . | CASSLQGLTDTQYF
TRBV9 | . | CASSVGGLSNTEAFF
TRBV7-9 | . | CASSLAGGYTDTQYF
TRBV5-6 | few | CASSLDTGTGGYYGYTF
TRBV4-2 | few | CASSQDPGLAQETQYF
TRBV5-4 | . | CASSPDRGRDYGYTF
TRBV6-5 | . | CASSLPGGYEQYF
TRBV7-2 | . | CASSLVLRSTDTQYF
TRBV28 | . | CASSLGRVVMNTEAFF
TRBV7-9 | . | CASSLSSGVGNSPLHF
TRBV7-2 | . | CASSPDRGSLGYTF
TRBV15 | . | CATSRDFGGVSGNTIYF
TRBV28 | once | CASSFGGEYGYTF
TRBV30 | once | CAWSGLAGSLDTQYF
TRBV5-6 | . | CASSSPGQGAWEQYF
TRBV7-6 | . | CASSFADGETGNTIYF
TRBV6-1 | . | CASSPWSQPQHF
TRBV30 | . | CAWSVMARPYGYTF
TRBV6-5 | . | CASSYGTGEAFF
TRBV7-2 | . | CASSLTRLAGGREQFF
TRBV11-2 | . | CASSLDFRTHEQFF
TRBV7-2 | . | CASSPVTTEAFF
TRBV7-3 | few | CASSLTGGPANEQFF
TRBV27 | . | CASSLSRGIYEQYF